Listed below are T cell receptor beta chains from one sample, sequenced in a study of blood T cell repertoires in COVID-19. Repertoires were generated with immunoSEQ multiplex PCR, while TCRdb's copy carries only in-frame clones and drops some. Of some 99,000 clones listed, less than 90% are singletons. The sequencing input was peripheral blood. These receptors all stem from a woman aged 55-75 years with acute or convalescent COVID-19. Both conserved end residues are part of each CDR3. Each record gives: clone size, V gene, J gene, D gene, CDR3 DNA, CDR3 protein. A D gene is named only where the DNA matches it firmly. The size entry is marked missing in some rows and otherwise reads once, few, many or a size class.

-	TRBV27	TRBJ1-1	TRBD1	TGTGCCAGCAGTCGGGCAGGGGGCACCACTGAAGCTTTCTTT	CASSRAGGTTEAFF
-	TRBV5-4	TRBJ2-1	-	TGTGCCAGCAGCTTGGGACTTAATGAGCAGTTCTTC	CASSLGLNEQFF
-	TRBV6-5	TRBJ2-1	-	TGTGCCAGCAGTTACGGATTAGCACGTGAGCAGTTCTTC	CASSYGLAREQFF
-	TRBV10-3	TRBJ1-1	-	TGTGCCATCGGCGGGGAAAGTAACACTGAAGCTTTCTTT	CAIGGESNTEAFF
-	TRBV15	TRBJ1-2	-	TGTGCCACCAGCAGAGCAGTGACAGCCAACTATGGCTACACCTTC	CATSRAVTANYGYTF
-	TRBV9	TRBJ2-7	-	TGTGCCAGCAGCGTAGCAGGCAGGGCTGACGAGCAGTACTTC	CASSVAGRADEQYF
-	TRBV5-1	TRBJ2-5	TRBD1	TGCGCCAGCCGGACAGGGGAGGTTGAGACCCAGTACTTC	CASRTGEVETQYF
-	TRBV28	TRBJ2-1	TRBD2	TGTGCCGGAGCTACTAGCGGGAGCTTCTCCTACAATGAGCAGTTCTTC	CAGATSGSFSYNEQFF
-	TRBV18	TRBJ2-5	TRBD2	TGTGCCAGCTCACCAACGACTAGCGGGATGGAGACCCAGTACTTC	CASSPTTSGMETQYF
-	TRBV5-1	TRBJ2-1	-	TGCGCCAGCAACAGGGACAACCTATACAATGAGCAGTTCTTC	CASNRDNLYNEQFF
-	TRBV4-1	TRBJ1-2	TRBD1	TGCGCCAGCAGCCAAGCCCCCGGGACAGGGTTTGGCTACACCTTC	CASSQAPGTGFGYTF
-	TRBV3-1/TRBV3-2	TRBJ1-2	-	TGTGCCAGCAGCCCGACAGGCCGCGGCTACACCTTC	CASSPTGRGYTF
-	TRBV2	TRBJ1-1	-	TGTGCCAGCAGGGGACAGAACACTGAAGCTTTCTTT	CASRGQNTEAFF
once	TRBV5-1	TRBJ1-1	TRBD1	TGCGCCAGCAGAGCGTCGACAGGGGGCACTGAAGCTTTCTTT	CASRASTGGTEAFF
few	TRBV19	TRBJ2-7	-	TGTGCCAGTAGGCAGGCCTACGAGCAGTACTTC	CASRQAYEQYF
-	TRBV27	TRBJ1-5	-	TGTGCCAGCAGTTTATCTGTTGGGACAACGGGTTTGCCCCAGCATTTT	CASSLSVGTTGLPQHF
-	TRBV5-1	TRBJ2-5	-	TGCGCCAGCAGCTTGGTGGGCGCAGGGCAAGAGACCCAGTACTTC	CASSLVGAGQETQYF
once	TRBV6-6	TRBJ1-5	-	TGTGCCAGCACCCAGGGCAATCAGCCCCAGCATTTT	CASTQGNQPQHF
-	TRBV24-1	TRBJ2-6	TRBD1	TGTGCCACCGGAACCGGGACAGGGACTTCTGGGGCCAACGTCCTGACTTTC	CATGTGTGTSGANVLTF
-	TRBV28	TRBJ1-3	-	TGTGCCAGCAGTTTAGGAGGGGCCGGAAACACCATATATTTT	CASSLGGAGNTIYF
once	TRBV5-6	TRBJ1-2	-	TGTGCCAGCAGCTTGCAGGGCTATGGCTACACCTTC	CASSLQGYGYTF
-	TRBV27	TRBJ1-1	TRBD1	TGTGCCAGCAGCCGGACAGGAGCCGAAGCTTTCTTT	CASSRTGAEAFF